The 30 T cell receptor beta chains given below trace back to one sample, sequenced in a study of blood T cell repertoires in COVID-19. The data were produced by immunoSEQ multiplex PCR, yet TCRdb's version contains in-frame clones alone and is incomplete. The sample includes around 200,000 clones, about 83% of them seen just once. The specimen was peripheral blood. The receptors come from a person aged 70 to 85 with COVID-19, enrolled during active disease.

The CDR3 bases are TGTGCCAGCAGTTACTCCCCAGGGGGAAACACCATATATTTT. The encoded protein is CASSYSPGGNTIYF. This chain links TRBV6-2 or TRBV6-3 with TRBJ1-3, with TRBD1 as a possible D gene (5 bases). This CDR3 is built from 14 residues. Germline V gene data show CDR1 as MNHEY and CDR2 as SVGEGT. V dropped 0 bases and J dropped 4 bases, with 7 bases sitting between them.

The V call is TRBV7-2, the J call TRBJ2-1, with a possible D match to TRBD1 (5 bases). The CDR3 spans 13 residues. The V gene lost 4 bases and the J gene lost 8 bases, with 12 bases spanning the gap. CDR1 and CDR2 (germline): SGHTA, FQGNSA. The chain's CDR3 is CASSSFIQDEQFF. As DNA, the CDR3 is TGTGCCAGCAGCTCTTTTATACAGGATGAGCAGTTCTTC.

This clone was observed a few times. The rearrangement uses TRBV29-1 and TRBJ2-5; 16 bases agree with TRBD2. The germline V gene has CDR1 SQVTM and CDR2 ANQGSEA. The CDR3 covers 16 residues. With 6 bases clipped from V and 5 bases from J, the junction kept 9 bases outside the gene matches. CDR3 coding DNA: TGCAGCGTCACCGGGACTAGCGGGAGGGCAGGGGAGACCCAGTACTTC. As protein: CSVTGTSGRAGETQYF. Drawing the rest from reference TRBV29-1 and TRBJ2-5, the complete variable domain is SAVISQKPSRDICQRGTSLTIQCQVDSQVTMMFWYRQQPGQSLTLIATANQGSEATYESGFVIDKFPISRPNLTFSTLTVSNMSPEDSSIYLCSVTGTSGRAGETQYFGPGTRLLVL.

This chain links TRBV7-2 with TRBJ1-4; 8 nucleotides agree with TRBD1. The trim removed 5 bases at V and 7 bases at J, leaving 12 bases unmatched. The CDR3 runs 16 residues. CDR1 SGHTA and CDR2 FQGNSA come from the germline V gene. CDR3 residues: CASSIGPQGAREKLFF. Written as DNA, the CDR3 is TGTGCCAGCAGCATAGGCCCCCAGGGGGCGCGTGAAAAACTGTTTTTT.

The chain combines TRBV15 with TRBJ1-5; unclear D gene. Germline CDR1 is LNHNV and CDR2 is YYDKDF (reference sequence). Trimming pared 1 base from V and 5 bases from J, leaving 9 bases between. The CDR3 runs to 14 residues. CDR3 region: CATSRAIGYQPQHF. The CDR3 DNA is TGTGCCACCAGCAGAGCAATCGGTTATCAGCCCCAGCATTTT. Filled out from reference TRBV15 and TRBJ1-5, the complete variable domain reads DAMVIQNPRYQVTQFGKPVTLSCSQTLNHNVMYWYQQKSSQAPKLLFHYYDKDFNNEADTPDNFQSRRPNTSFCFLDIRSPGLGDTAMYLCATSRAIGYQPQHFGDGTRLSIL.

This clone was seen a single time. The rearrangement links TRBV7-2 to TRBJ1-1, with D unresolved. There are 14 residues in the CDR3. V lost 3 bases, J lost 0 bases, and 8 bases lay in between. Germline-derived CDR1 and CDR2 are SGHTA and FQGNSA. CDR3 loop: CASSFRTLNTEAFF. CDR3 sequence (DNA): TGTGCCAGCAGCTTTCGGACTTTGAACACTGAAGCTTTCTTT.

The table lists this clone with a count of one. The rearrangement links TRBV11-3 to TRBJ2-3; 11 nucleotides agree with TRBD2. Germline CDR1 and CDR2: SGHNT and YENEEA. The ends lost 5 bases at V and 7 bases at J; junction bases unmatched: 8. CDR3 length equals 15 residues. The CDR3 loop reads CASSPGTSGVHTQYF. CDR3 nucleotide sequence: TGTGCCAGCAGCCCCGGGACTAGCGGAGTCCATACGCAGTATTTT.

This clone qualifies as medium-sized (0.01 to 0.1%). The rearrangement joins TRBV19 to TRBJ2-7; 7 bases line up with TRBD2. The length of the CDR3 is 15 residues. The J segment lost 3 bases and the V segment lost 0 bases, leaving 5 bases of the junction unmatched. Germline V gene sequence: CDR1 LNHDA, CDR2 SQIVND (reference sequence). DNA for the CDR3: TGTGCCAGTAGTATAGATGGGGGAGGGCACTACGAGCAGTACTTC. Translating it yields CASSIDGGGHYEQYF.

Remarks on this clone: The same CDR3 arises from other DNA sequences in this sample as well. The rearrangement joins TRBV3-1 (or the pseudogene TRBV3-2) to TRBJ1-2, with D unclear. The ends were cut back, 1 base at V and 7 bases at J, with 7 bases in the middle. The CDR3 has 12 amino acids. Germline V lookup: CDR1 LGHDT, CDR2 YNNKEL (reference sequence). CDR3 DNA sequence: TGTGCCAGCAGCCAAGGTAGTGGTGGCTACACCTTC. Its translation is CASSQGSGGYTF.

This chain joins TRBV5-6 and TRBJ2-2; weak D call: TRBD1 (6 bases). The CDR3 covers 14 residues. Germline CDR1 is SGHDT and CDR2 is YYEEEE. Trimming shortened V by 5 bases and J by 4 bases, and 12 bases separated the two germline ends. The CDR3 loop is CASSYGTLTGELFF. In DNA form, the CDR3 reads TGTGCCAGCAGTTACGGGACACTCACCGGGGAGCTGTTTTTT.

J is TRBJ2-7 and V is TRBV18, with TRBD1 identical over 7 bases. Germline-derived CDR1 and CDR2 are KGHSH and LQKENI. The CDR3 consists of 14 residues. J gave up 4 bases and V 3 bases, and 6 bases lay outside the gene matches. The CDR3 DNA is TGTGCCAGCTCACCGACAGGGAACGGTTACGAGCAGTACTTC. Amino acids: CASSPTGNGYEQYF.

The V gene is TRBV14, the J gene TRBJ1-4; TRBD1 is a possible D gene (5 bases). V shed 4 bases and J shed 7 bases, with 10 bases lying between them. Looked up from germline, CDR1 is SGHDN and CDR2 is FVKESK. CDR3 length: 13 residues. The CDR3 sequence is CASSLWRGEKLFF. In DNA form, the CDR3 reads TGTGCCAGCAGCCTCTGGAGGGGTGAAAAACTGTTTTTT.

The rearrangement links TRBV10-3 to TRBJ2-7; D remains ambiguous. This CDR3 is 12 amino acids long. CDR1 ENHRY and CDR2 SYGVKD come from the germline V gene. The V and J ends lost 5 bases and 5 bases respectively, with 10 bases between them. The CDR3: CAISKTDDEQYF. The CDR3 coding sequence is TGTGCCATCAGTAAAACAGATGACGAGCAGTACTTC.

The J gene is TRBJ2-5, the V gene TRBV7-6; TRBD2 matches at 12 bases. The V segment lost 5 bases and the J segment 5 bases; nucleotides outside the gene matches: 9. The V gene's germline CDR1 is SGHVS and CDR2 FNYEAQ. This CDR3 has 16 amino acids. CDR3 region: CASSQGLAGTGETQYF. In DNA, the CDR3 is TGTGCCAGCAGCCAAGGACTAGCGGGGACCGGGGAGACCCAGTACTTC. Full variable domain (outside the CDR3, taken from reference TRBV7-6 and TRBJ2-5): GAGVSQSPRYKVTKRGQDVALRCDPISGHVSLYWYRQALGQGPEFLTYFNYEAQQDKSGLPNDRFSAERPEGSISTLTIQRTEQRDSAMYRCASSQGLAGTGETQYFGPGTRLLVL.

This clone appeared a few times. This chain uses TRBV5-1 with TRBJ2-7; TRBD1 is a possible D gene (6 bases). The V end lost 0 bases, the J end lost 1 base, and 11 bases lay between the germline ends. The CDR3 totals 15 residues. Germline CDR1 is SGHRS and CDR2 is YFSETQ. The CDR3 region is CASSLVSQGSYEQYF. CDR3 in DNA: TGCGCCAGCAGCTTGGTATCGCAGGGGTCCTACGAGCAGTACTTC.

The chain is built from TRBV7-9 and TRBJ2-5, with 7 bases matching TRBD1. V lost 3 bases to trimming and J lost 1 base; unmatched junction nucleotides: 2. Germline V lookup: CDR1 SEHNR, CDR2 FQNEAQ (reference sequence). The CDR3 extends over 14 amino acids. CDR3 DNA: TGTGCCAGCAGCTTGGGACAGACCCAAGAGACCCAGTACTTC. Its translation: CASSLGQTQETQYF.

J is TRBJ2-2 and V is TRBV9, with unresolved D. In germline, CDR1 is SGDLS, CDR2 YYNGEE. Trimming took off 3 bases at V and 5 bases at J, with 11 bases between the two ends. This CDR3 is 14 amino acids long. The CDR3 bases are TGTGCCAGCAGCGGTAATTTCGGGACCGGGGAGCTGTTTTTT. This encodes CASSGNFGTGELFF.

This chain links TRBV7-2 with TRBJ1-1; no reliable D call. The V and J ends lost 3 bases and 4 bases respectively, with 21 bases between them. The germline V gene encodes CDR1 SGHTA and CDR2 FQGNSA. This CDR3 has 17 residues. The CDR3 DNA sequence: TGTGCCAGCAGCTTTGATACAATCCCGCTTGAGGCCACTGAAGCTTTCTTT. It codes for CASSFDTIPLEATEAFF.

The CDR3 nucleotides are TGTGCCAGCACGCCAACAGGGACCGGGGAGCTGTTTTTT. Amino acid sequence: CASTPTGTGELFF. The chain couples TRBV12-3 or TRBV12-4 to TRBJ2-2; tentative D call: TRBD1 (6 bases). V lost 7 bases, J lost 5 bases, and 11 bases lay in between. The CDR3 loop spans 13 amino acids.

The chain is built from TRBV6-2 or TRBV6-3 and TRBJ2-3; TRBD1 agrees at 10 bases. The CDR3 totals 18 residues. The V and J ends lost 2 bases and 0 bases, in that order; junction bases with no gene match: 8. CDR1 and CDR2 (germline): MNHEY, SVGEGT. The CDR3 loop reads CASSYEIGTGVSTDTQYF. In DNA, the CDR3 is TGTGCCAGCAGTTACGAGATCGGGACAGGGGTTAGCACAGATACGCAGTATTTT.

This sequence joins TRBV29-1 and TRBJ2-7; the D is unclear. The germline V gene has CDR1 SQVTM and CDR2 ANQGSEA. This CDR3 comprises 10 residues. Trimming removed 4 bases at V and 6 bases at J, with 7 bases between. This chain's CDR3 is CSVGQREQYF. The CDR3 DNA follows: TGCAGCGTTGGGCAGCGCGAGCAGTACTTC.

The chain is built from TRBV9 and TRBJ1-6; D unresolved. CDR1 and CDR2 from the germline V gene are SGDLS and YYNGEE. With 3 bases removed from V and 8 bases from J, the gap between germline ends came to 15 bases. The CDR3 consists of 15 residues. CDR3 bases: TGTGCCAGCAGCGCTCGAGACTATAAGGATTCACCCCTCCACTTT. It encodes CASSARDYKDSPLHF.

This chain joins TRBV7-3 and TRBJ2-3; the D is unclear. This CDR3 region has 16 residues. The V gene's germline CDR1 is SGHTA and CDR2 FQGTGA. V was pared by 4 bases and J by 1 base, with 15 bases between. The chain's CDR3 is CASSSRGDHRTDTQYF. CDR3 coding DNA: TGTGCCAGCAGCTCCCGAGGCGACCATCGCACAGATACGCAGTATTTT.

The V call is TRBV6-5, the J call TRBJ1-2, with D uncertain. Trimming removed 8 bases at V and 7 bases at J, with 14 bases between. CDR3 size: 12 residues. Germline CDR1 reads MNHEY; CDR2 reads SVGAGI. The CDR3 coding sequence is TGTGCCAGCGCGGCCGAAGTGGTTGGCTACACCTTC. Residues: CASAAEVVGYTF.

This chain links TRBV30 with TRBJ2-7; 7 nucleotides match TRBD1. This CDR3 is 14 amino acids long. The J segment lost 2 bases and the V segment lost 4 bases, leaving 8 bases of the junction unmatched. Looked up from germline, CDR1 is GTSNPN and CDR2 is SVGIG (reference sequence). CDR3 sequence (DNA): TGTGCCTGGAATAAACCGGGACAGACCTACGAGCAGTACTTC. Translating it yields CAWNKPGQTYEQYF.

The J gene is TRBJ2-5, the V gene TRBV10-1, with D possibly being TRBD1 (5 bases). The CDR3 runs 14 residues. V gave up 3 bases and J gave up 0 bases, with 8 bases separating them. Germline loops: CDR1 WNHNN, CDR2 SYGVQD (reference sequence). The CDR3 sequence is CASSDQGYQETQYF. In nucleotides, the CDR3 is TGCGCCAGCAGTGATCAGGGTTACCAAGAGACCCAGTACTTC.

The genes are TRBV5-1 and TRBJ2-1, with 8 bases aligning to TRBD2. J lost 0 bases, V lost 1 base, and 3 bases had no gene match. The germline V gene encodes CDR1 SGHRS and CDR2 YFSETQ. The CDR3 spans 16 residues. CDR3 loop: CASSLLREGSYNEQFF. In DNA, the CDR3 is TGCGCCAGCAGCTTGCTACGGGAGGGCTCCTACAATGAGCAGTTCTTC.

This clone appeared a few times. The rearrangement links TRBV5-6 to TRBJ2-3; tentatively, D is TRBD1 (7 bases). The length of the CDR3 is 16 residues. V lost 0 bases and J 3 bases, leaving 14 bases between the germline ends. CDR1 and CDR2 (germline): SGHDT, YYEEEE. The CDR3 sequence is CASSLAGGLGTDTQYF. CDR3 bases: TGTGCCAGCAGCTTGGCAGGGGGGCTGGGGACAGATACGCAGTATTTT.

Written as DNA, the CDR3 is TGTGCCAGCAGCCCCAGCCAGGGGGCGCGCGGGACTGAAGCTTTCTTT. It translates to CASSPSQGARGTEAFF. The gene calls are TRBV7-2 and TRBJ1-1; 8 positions match TRBD1. CDR3 length: 16 residues. CDR1 is SGHTA and CDR2 is FQGNSA in the germline V gene. Germline trimming cut 5 bases from V and 5 bases from J; bases unmatched to any gene: 13.

The CDR3 coding sequence is TGTGCCAGCAGCTTACCAGACAGGGTTTCGAGCTATGGCTACACCTTC. Amino acids: CASSLPDRVSSYGYTF. V and J are TRBV7-9 and TRBJ1-2, with 7 bases identical to TRBD1. There are 16 residues in the CDR3. The V segment lost 2 bases and the J segment 4 bases; nucleotides outside the gene matches: 10. Germline V gene lookup returns CDR1 SEHNR and CDR2 FQNEAQ (reference sequence). The full variable domain, completed using reference TRBV7-9 and TRBJ1-2, is DTGVSQNPRHKITKRGQNVTFRCDPISEHNRLYWYRQTLGQGPEFLTYFQNEAQLEKSRLLSDRFSAERPKGSFSTLEIQRTEQGDSAMYLCASSLPDRVSSYGYTFGSGTRLTVV.